This is a list of T cell receptor beta chains from one sample in a study of CD8 T cells in ankylosing spondylitis. TCRdb redid the calling of the 5' RACE reads with MiXCR, one entry per CDR3 protein. The table shows roughly 370,000 distinct CDR3 sequences, with approximately 20% occurring only once. The material sequenced was blood, either unsorted or a sorted T cell fraction (not recorded which). All receptors come from a male donor with ankylosing spondylitis. Both conserved end residues are part of each CDR3. D genes are given only for firm matches. Size is stated for part of the rows, as once, few or many counts, or as a class when the clone is expanded.

J gene	D gene	clone size	V gene	CDR3 DNA	CDR3 protein
TRBJ2-1	.	.	TRBV7-6	TGTGCCAGCAGCTTAGCGTCCTCCAATGAGCAGTTCTTC	CASSLASSNEQFF
TRBJ2-7	.	few	TRBV3-1	TGTGCCAGCAGCCAAGTTTCCCACCCCGAAGGCAAGCAGTACTTC	CASSQVSHPEGKQYF
TRBJ2-7	TRBD1	few	TRBV5-1	TGCGCCAGCAGCTCTACAGGGGGGACCTACGAGCAGTACTTC	CASSSTGGTYEQYF
TRBJ2-3	.	few	TRBV29-1	TGCAGCGTGGGGCCAGAGGGGGATACGCAGTATTTT	CSVGPEGDTQYF
TRBJ1-2	.	.	TRBV29-1	TGCTCCGTGGGGGAAAGGGGGATCTATGGCTACACCTTC	CSVGERGIYGYTF
TRBJ1-2	TRBD1	.	TRBV29-1	TGCAGCGTTCGACAGGGGGCTCTCTATGGCTACACCTTT	CSVRQGALYGYTF
TRBJ2-3	.	.	TRBV7-8	TGTGCCAGCAGCTTAGCGCTGGCAGATACGCAGTATTTT	CASSLALADTQYF
TRBJ1-6	.	few	TRBV3-1	TGTGCCAGCAGCGAAACCCTGAGGAATTCACCCCTCCACTTT	CASSETLRNSPLHF
TRBJ2-7	.	.	TRBV7-9	TGTGCCAGCAGCTTAGACGGGGGCCACGAGCAGTACTTC	CASSLDGGHEQYF
TRBJ2-1	TRBD2	few	TRBV4-1	TGCGCCAGCAGCCCGGGGACTAGCGGGACCCACAATGAGCAGTTCTTC	CASSPGTSGTHNEQFF
TRBJ1-2	.	.	TRBV20-1	TGCAGTGCTGGTCCGACCTATGGCTACACCTTC	CSAGPTYGYTF
TRBJ1-1	.	few	TRBV24-1	TGTGCCACCAGTGATCCTGGAAGGAGCACTGAAGCTTTCTTT	CATSDPGRSTEAFF
TRBJ2-3	.	few	TRBV24-1	TGTGCCACCAGTGACCCGGGGATCACAGATACGCAGTATTTT	CATSDPGITDTQYF
TRBJ2-3	.	.	TRBV20-1	TGCAGTGCCGCTATCGGGCCGGGGGTGACAGATACGCAGTATTTT	CSAAIGPGVTDTQYF
TRBJ2-1	TRBD2	.	TRBV7-9	TGTGCCAGCAGCTCCCAGCGGGAGAGAAACTACAATGAGCAGTTCTTC	CASSSQRERNYNEQFF
TRBJ2-7	TRBD2	.	TRBV20-1	TGCAGTGCTAGGGCCCCACTAGCGGGATGGTACGAGCAGTACTTC	CSARAPLAGWYEQYF
TRBJ1-5	.	.	TRBV5-1	TGCGCCAGCAGCGTAAGCCCCGGACAGCCCCAGCATTTT	CASSVSPGQPQHF
TRBJ1-1	TRBD1	.	TRBV7-9	TGTGCCAGCAGTTTCCCGGGACAGGGGACTGAAGCTTTCTTT	CASSFPGQGTEAFF
TRBJ2-5	.	.	TRBV20-1	TGCAGTGGACAGAGCCTCCAAGAGACCCAGTACTTC	CSGQSLQETQYF
TRBJ2-3	.	.	TRBV7-6	TGTGCCAGCAGCGCCCAAAGCCGGGCCCTCACAGATACGCAGTATTTT	CASSAQSRALTDTQYF
TRBJ2-7	.	.	TRBV5-1	TGCGCCAGCAGCTTGGGTCAGGGAGATGGGTACGAGCAGTACTTC	CASSLGQGDGYEQYF
TRBJ2-7	.	.	TRBV3-1	TGTGCCAGCAGCCAAGGGACTAAATTTTTCGGGCAGTACTTC	CASSQGTKFFGQYF
TRBJ2-1	.	.	TRBV7-9	TGTGCCAGCAGCTTAAATGCGCGAAGGGGGAATGAGCAGTTCTTC	CASSLNARRGNEQFF
TRBJ1-2	.	few	TRBV20-1	TGCAGTGCTCGGCGGCCGGGCGGTCAGCGAGACTACACCTTC	CSARRPGGQRDYTF
TRBJ2-7	TRBD1	.	TRBV29-1	TGCAGCGTTGCCCCCGGGACAGGGTCCTCCTACGAGCAGTACTTC	CSVAPGTGSSYEQYF
TRBJ1-4	TRBD1	.	TRBV12-3/TRBV12-4	TGTGCCAGCAGTCCTCAGGGGGCGCGGTCCGTAAAACTGTTTTTT	CASSPQGARSVKLFF
TRBJ2-1	.	few	TRBV11-3	TGTGCCAGCAGCCCTCGGCCTCAGTGGGTGAATGAGCAGTTCTTC	CASSPRPQWVNEQFF
TRBJ2-7	TRBD1	.	TRBV7-9	TGTGCCAGCAGCTTAGACCGGAACAGGGGCGAGCAGTACTTC	CASSLDRNRGEQYF
TRBJ2-3	.	many	TRBV2	TGTGCCAGCAGTGAAGGTGAAAGGGGCGCAGATACGCAGTATTTT	CASSEGERGADTQYF
TRBJ1-1	TRBD1	.	TRBV5-1	TGCGCCAGCAGCTTCCAACAGGGGGCCGGTGAAGCTTTCTTT	CASSFQQGAGEAFF
TRBJ2-1	TRBD2	.	TRBV5-6	TGTGCCAGCAGCAAGGCCTGGGGGGCCTACCTCGCGGGAGGGAACAATGAGCAGTTCTTC	CASSKAWGAYLAGGNNEQFF
TRBJ2-2	.	.	TRBV7-2	TGTGCCAGCAGCTTACATGGCGAGGAGCTGTTTTTT	CASSLHGEELFF
TRBJ1-2	.	many	TRBV20-1	TGCAGTGCTAGCACCCCGGGGGGGCCTGGCTACACCTTC	CSASTPGGPGYTF
TRBJ2-5	TRBD1	.	TRBV5-1	TGCGCCAGCAGCCTCGACAGGGCGTTCGAGACCCAGTACTTC	CASSLDRAFETQYF
TRBJ2-3	TRBD2	.	TRBV4-1	TGCGCCAGCAGCCAATTTACTAGCGGCACAGATACGCAGTATTTT	CASSQFTSGTDTQYF
TRBJ2-1	.	.	TRBV6-5	TGTGCCAGCAGTTTGGCGATTTCGGTAGGCGAGCAGTTCTTC	CASSLAISVGEQFF
TRBJ2-3	.	once	TRBV9	TGTGCCAGCAGCGTAGGAATCAGATTCACAGATACGCAGTATTTT	CASSVGIRFTDTQYF
TRBJ2-7	.	.	TRBV3-1	TGTGCCAGCAGCCAAGGCGTCGTTACCTACGAGCAGTACTTC	CASSQGVVTYEQYF
TRBJ2-3	.	.	TRBV20-1	TGCAGTGCTAGATCGGACCGAGGCACAGATACGCAGTATTTT	CSARSDRGTDTQYF
TRBJ2-5	TRBD2	.	TRBV7-2	TGTGCCAGCAGCTTAACTAGCGGGAGGGTACAGACCCAGTACTTC	CASSLTSGRVQTQYF
TRBJ2-3	.	once	TRBV5-1	TGCGCCAGCAGCGCAGTTAGCGCTAGCACAGATACGCAGTATTTT	CASSAVSASTDTQYF
TRBJ1-2	.	.	TRBV18	TGTGCCAGCTCACTAGGGACCCACGACTATGGCTACACCTTC	CASSLGTHDYGYTF
TRBJ2-2	TRBD2	few	TRBV12-3/TRBV12-4	TGTGCCAGCAGTTTACCGGGAGGGTTTGTCACCGGGGAGCTGTTTTTT	CASSLPGGFVTGELFF
TRBJ2-3	TRBD2	.	TRBV28	TGTGCCAGCGGGGGTAGCGGGAGTCAGGCAGATACGCAGTATTTT	CASGGSGSQADTQYF
TRBJ1-1	TRBD1	.	TRBV3-1	TGTGCCAGCAGCCATGTCCCAGGGGGGAACACTGAAACTTTCTTT	CASSHVPGGNTETFF
TRBJ2-3	.	.	TRBV7-2	TGTGCCAGCAGCTTCACAGGGATCCCAGATACGCAGTATTTT	CASSFTGIPDTQYF
TRBJ1-5	.	.	TRBV7-6	TGTGCCAGCAGCCGGTACCAAGATCAGCCCCAGCATTTT	CASSRYQDQPQHF
TRBJ1-5	.	few	TRBV9	TGTGCCAGCAGCGTAGCTCCCGGGGAAAATCAGCCCCAGCATTTT	CASSVAPGENQPQHF
TRBJ1-1	.	few	TRBV7-2	TGTGCCAGCAGCGGCAATGCCCGGACTGAAGCTTTCTTT	CASSGNARTEAFF
TRBJ1-5	.	.	TRBV12-3/TRBV12-4	TGTGCCAGCAGTTTTAAGAGGGGCGGGAGCAATCAGCCCCAGCATTTT	CASSFKRGGSNQPQHF
TRBJ2-3	.	.	TRBV18	TGTGCCAGCTCACCACAAGATACGCAGTATTTT	CASSPQDTQYF
TRBJ1-2	TRBD1	.	TRBV2	TGTGCCAGCAGTGAAAGGGACAGGGCTGGCTACACCTTC	CASSERDRAGYTF
TRBJ2-7	.	.	TRBV11-2	TGTGCCAGCAGTTTGGGACTCGAGCAGTACTTC	CASSLGLEQYF
TRBJ2-3	.	.	TRBV5-1	TGCGCCAGCAGCTTGGAATTAGACAGTCCGGATACGCAGTATTTT	CASSLELDSPDTQYF